This T cell receptor (beta chain) is from a study of blood T cell repertoires in COVID-19. Study-wide background: The United States, Italy and Spain provided the acute and convalescent COVID-19 samples. PBMCs, B-cell-depleted T cells, or T cells provided the cDNA or gDNA that made up the material.

In its sample, this clone was seen once. The assay was immunoSEQ multiplex PCR, and TCRdb's table has in-frame clones only and misses some. The table has 320,000 or so clones, around 85% seen once. The age range of participants was 18 to 89 years, with residence in about two dozen US areas. Up to 2 weeks before entering the study, exposed participants had met a COVID-19 case. Germline lookup yields CDR1 LNHDA and CDR2 SQIVND (reference sequence). V lost 10 bases, J lost 7 bases, and 5 bases stayed unmatched. CDR3 length: 13 residues. This chain links TRBV19 with TRBJ1-6; 9 nucleotides agree with TRBD1. Sequencing was carried out using PBMCs or T cells enriched from blood (not recorded which). The clonotype was recovered from a woman aged 30 to 39 who had been exposed to COVID-19. As DNA, the CDR3 is TGTGCCACCAGGGACAGGGTGAATTCACCCCTCCACTTT. It is translated as CATRDRVNSPLHF.